This T cell receptor (beta chain) was recorded in a study of blood T cells in healthy people across ages. CDR1 and CDR2 from the germline V gene are SGHAT and FQDESV (reference sequence). The trim removed 4 bases at V and 8 bases at J, leaving 5 bases unmatched. This CDR3 contains 14 residues. Overall study results and limits: TCR beta diversity was tightly associated with the proportion of naive T cells.

A second PCR of about 7 to 11 cycles used a sample-barcoded 5' primer and a J-beta primer mix. TCRdb analysed the 5' RACE reads with MiXCR anew, one entry per CDR3 protein. Among around 800,000 distinct CDR3 sequences listed, 53% were seen once. Each of the donors had around 9 milliliters of peripheral blood drawn into EDTA-treated Vacutainer tubes. A remark on this clonotype: Its antigen is undetermined.

The rearrangement uses TRBV11-1 and TRBJ1-4, with 9 bases fitting TRBD1. Sequencing input: blood. The sequence came from an elderly man in good health. This chain's CDR3 is CASSSTGTGEKLFF. DNA of the CDR3: TGTGCCAGCAGCTCAACAGGGACAGGGGAAAAACTGTTTTTT.